This TCR beta chain was documented in a study of HIV-infected patients and healthy controls. General observations from the study: Healthy controls carried many MAIT alpha-chain CDR3s, while HIV+ repertoires had few. Healthy controls shared more CDR3 sequences between individuals than HIV-infected patients did.

Reverse transcription used 450 to 500 ng RNA and constant-region primers for alpha and beta. Separate chain-specific third strand synthesis with multiplexing indices produced the alpha and beta libraries. All rearrangements within a chain used one primer pair; cDNA molecules carried barcodes. TCRdb itself ran the 5' RACE reads through MiXCR, one entry per CDR3 protein. Counted here are approximately 13,000 distinct CDR3 sequences, about 12% occurring once; the ten biggest clones make up around 40%. Worth noting for this clonotype: Its antigen remains unknown.

Roughly three months, about 14 weeks, into antiretroviral therapy, follow-up blood was collected. No cell fractionation was done, so the repertoire covers all unsorted peripheral blood T cells. The sample was blood, taken during antiretroviral therapy. The clonotype comes from an adult with HIV infection. The donor label of this sample is uncertain.

This chain's CDR3 is CASSQVGARRVHEQYF. In nucleotides, the CDR3 is TGTGCCAGCAGCCAAGTGGGGGCGCGCAGGGTCCACGAGCAGTACTTC. The V and J genes are TRBV3-1 and TRBJ2-7; the D gene is possibly TRBD1 (6 bases). The CDR3 covers 16 residues. Deletions cut 1 base from V and 5 bases from J, with 18 bases between. CDR1 is LGHDT, CDR2 YNNKEL, per germline (reference sequence).